The sequence of this T cell receptor beta chain was determined in a study of blood T cell repertoires in COVID-19. Clones were sequenced by immunoSEQ multiplex PCR, and TCRdb holds only the in-frame ones, with some missing. The table lists roughly 150,000 clones, just under 80% of them singletons. Trimming left V 1 base short and J 9 bases short, with 15 bases between. The CDR3 is made up of 15 amino acids. In germline, CDR1 is KGHDR, CDR2 SFDVKD. The specimen was peripheral blood. The chain is built from TRBV24-1 and TRBJ1-5; D remains ambiguous. This clonotype was sampled from an elderly woman with acute or convalescent COVID-19. CDR3 DNA: TGTGCCACCAGTGATTTCGGCAAGGAGGTTTGGCCCCAGCATTTT. Residues: CATSDFGKEVWPQHF.